The sequence of this T cell receptor (beta chain) was determined in a study of cytomegalovirus exposure and HLA in healthy donors. This clone was detected a few times. Its specificity is not known. With 60 Vbeta and 13 Jbeta primers, the PCR was carried out. Produced via immunoSEQ multiplex PCR; TCRdb's table is partial and in-frame only. This repertoire shows under 150,000 clones, about 79% found once; its top ten account for 2% to 2.5%. V was shortened by 7 bases and J by 0 bases, with 13 bases between the two germline ends. Germline V gene data show CDR1 as SGHDT and CDR2 as YYEEEE. This CDR3 spans 14 amino acids. Study findings and constraints: TCR beta chains associated with HLA were, in a later analysis, more clonally expanded than equally common others. What was likely a sequencing artifact was a cluster of highly shared sequence variants.

J is TRBJ1-1 and V is TRBV5-6; a weak D match, TRBD1 (6 bases). The TCR was taken from a man aged 18 to 30 in good health and CMV-seronegative. The sequencing input was PBMCs. The CDR3: CASLGGALNTEAFF. CDR3 sequence (DNA): TGTGCCAGCCTCGGGGGGGCTCTGAACACTGAAGCTTTCTTT.